These 26 T cell receptor beta chains came from one sample sequenced in a study of T cells in Graves' hyperthyroidism and ophthalmopathy. Authors of the study amplified TCR beta CDR3 regions from RNA transcripts. Carried out on the TCR CDR3, a first-round RT-PCR used the HTBI primer set. TCRdb passed the multiplex PCR reads through MiXCR, listing each CDR3 protein once. The sample holds roughly 700,000 distinct CDR3 sequences, 15% to 20% seen once. Sequencing was done on a sample of blood. These receptors were collected from a man aged 50-60 years with Graves' hyperthyroidism.

This clonotype occurred many times. The chain is built from TRBV12-3 or TRBV12-4 and TRBJ2-2; 8 positions agree with TRBD2. After removal of 2 bases from V and 4 bases from J, the junction contained 6 bases not matched to a gene. The CDR3 contains 16 residues. CDR3 sequence: CASSLPAGVPTGELFF. As DNA, the CDR3 is TGTGCCAGCAGTTTACCAGCGGGAGTTCCCACCGGGGAGCTGTTTTTT.

There are a few counts of this clonotype. The chain couples TRBV27 to TRBJ2-2; 11 bases align to TRBD2. This CDR3 spans 18 amino acids. J gave up 6 bases and V 1 base, and 10 bases lay outside the gene matches. The V gene's germline CDR1 is MNHEY and CDR2 SMNVEV (reference sequence). CDR3 nucleotide sequence: TGTGCCAGCAGTTTATTCGGGCTGGGGACTAGCGGCTCCGGGGAGCTGTTTTTT. Residues: CASSLFGLGTSGSGELFF.

This rearrangement joins TRBV5-1 to TRBJ2-5; 8 bases agree with TRBD2. The CDR3 runs to 15 residues. Losses at the gene ends were 5 bases for V and 2 bases for J; bases not matched to a gene: 8. Germline assignment: CDR1 SGHRS and CDR2 YFSETQ. The CDR3 here is CASSYSGMRQETQYF. CDR3 DNA sequence: TGCGCCAGCAGTTATAGCGGGATGAGACAAGAGACCCAGTACTTC.

Worth noting for this clonotype: A much larger clone lies a single base off, so this may be a read error. The CDR3 sequence is CSVATGTGKEEIQYF. The CDR3 coding sequence is TGCAGCGTCGCCACCGGGACAGGGAAGGAAGAGATCCAGTACTTC. The chain joins TRBV29-1 to TRBJ2-5; 9 bases fit TRBD1. Germline CDR1 SQVTM, CDR2 ANQGSEA. The CDR3 loop spans 15 amino acids. Complete variable domain (other parts from reference TRBV29-1 and TRBJ2-5): SAVISQKPSRDICQRGTSLTIQCQVDSQVTMMFWYRQQPGQSLTLIATANQGSEATYESGFVIDKFPISRPNLTFSTLTVSNMSPEDSSIYLCSVATGTGKEEIQYFGPGTRLLVL.

V gene TRBV20-1 combines with J gene TRBJ1-2; 7 nucleotides line up with TRBD1. Germline lookup yields CDR1 DFQATT and CDR2 SNEGSKA (reference sequence). V shed 1 base, J shed 6 bases, and the junction held 5 bases outside the gene matches. The CDR3 is made up of 13 amino acids. In nucleotides, the CDR3 is TGCAGTGCTAGAGCCGGGACAGCGGATGGCTACACCTTC. This gives the protein CSARAGTADGYTF.

This clonotype was recorded many times. The chain joins TRBV20-1 to TRBJ1-6, with 10 bases matching TRBD1. The CDR3 is made up of 13 amino acids. Germline V gene sequence: CDR1 DFQATT, CDR2 SNEGSKA (reference sequence). J lost 7 bases, V lost 6 bases, and 3 bases had no gene match. The CDR3 DNA is TGCAGTGCGATGGACAGGGGGAATTCACCCCTCCACTTT. This translates into CSAMDRGNSPLHF.

The chain uses TRBV3-1 and TRBJ1-6; D not certain. V was pared by 2 bases and J by 10 bases, with 12 bases between. CDR1 is LGHDT and CDR2 is YNNKEL in the germline V gene (reference sequence). The CDR3 runs 14 residues. This chain's CDR3 is CASSQFRGVSPLHF. The CDR3 DNA sequence: TGTGCCAGCAGCCAATTTCGAGGCGTCTCACCCCTCCACTTT.

This clonotype was picked up a small number of times. The J gene is TRBJ2-1, the V gene TRBV9, with no clear D. CDR1 and CDR2 from the germline V gene are SGDLS and YYNGEE. Deletions cut 4 bases from V and 12 bases from J, with 14 bases between. The CDR3 runs 12 residues. This chain's CDR3 is CASSPFAGPQFF. The CDR3 DNA reads TGTGCCAGCAGCCCCTTTGCCGGTCCGCAGTTCTTC.

The V call is TRBV20-1, the J call TRBJ2-5, with TRBD2 matching 11 bases. With V trimmed by 3 bases and J by 9 bases, 15 bases remained unmatched. Germline V gives CDR1 DFQATT, CDR2 SNEGSKA (reference sequence). The CDR3 covers 16 residues. CDR3 DNA: TGCAGTGCTAGTCCCGTTCTGACTAGCGGGATTAGGGCCCAGTACTTC. Translation: CSASPVLTSGIRAQYF.

This clonotype showed up many times. The J gene is TRBJ1-1, the V gene TRBV28; D unclear. CDR3 length: 14 residues. Trimming pared 1 base from V and 1 base from J, leaving 7 bases between. Per germline, CDR1 MDHEN and CDR2 SYDVKM. CDR3 DNA sequence: TGTGCCAGCAGTTTATATGTCACGAACACTGAAGCTTTCTTT. Translated, it gives CASSLYVTNTEAFF.

This clonotype was counted a few times. V gene TRBV19 combines with J gene TRBJ2-1; maybe TRBD1 (5 bases). This CDR3 contains 13 residues. CDR1 is LNHDA, CDR2 SQIVND, per germline (reference sequence). Trimming removed 8 bases from V and 8 bases from J, with 16 bases in between. CDR3 nucleotide sequence: TGTGCCAGTTCCGGCAGGGTGGTCGATGAGCAGTTCTTC. It encodes CASSGRVVDEQFF.

This clonotype has ten or more counts. The chain uses TRBV12-3 or TRBV12-4 and TRBJ2-4, with D perhaps TRBD1 or TRBD2 (5 bases each). The CDR3 sequence is 14 residues long. V was pared by 6 bases and J by 6 bases, with 15 bases between. CDR3 sequence: CASSPPSGTNIQYF. CDR3 bases: TGTGCCAGCAGCCCTCCCTCCGGGACAAACATTCAGTACTTC.

The chain employs TRBV30 and TRBJ2-7; 9 bases are shared with TRBD2. Trimming cost V 3 bases and J 3 bases; bases outside gene matches: 0. Germline CDR1 and CDR2: GTSNPN and SVGIG (reference sequence). The CDR3 runs 12 residues. The CDR3 DNA is TGTGCCTGGAGGCGGGGGGGCTACGAGCAGTACTTC. It is translated as CAWRRGGYEQYF.

The CDR3 loop is CASSGGDRSYEQYF. Written as DNA, the CDR3 is TGCGCCAGCAGCGGGGGGGACAGATCCTACGAGCAGTACTTC. The V gene is TRBV5-1, the J gene TRBJ2-7, with D possibly being TRBD1 or TRBD2 (7 bases each). The CDR3 has 14 residues. Trimming pared 4 bases from V and 1 base from J, leaving 12 bases between. Germline loops: CDR1 SGHRS, CDR2 YFSETQ.

This clonotype was observed a handful of times. The chain recombines TRBV7-2 with TRBJ2-7; a possible D gene is TRBD1 (6 bases). The germline V gene has CDR1 SGHTA and CDR2 FQGNSA. The CDR3 is 18 residues long. Trimming removed 5 bases from V and 0 bases from J, with 23 bases in between. The CDR3 protein is CASSPWGQVNTHSYEQYF. The CDR3 bases are TGTGCCAGCAGCCCGTGGGGGCAGGTCAACACTCACTCCTACGAGCAGTACTTC.

The chain links TRBV2 to TRBJ1-6, with D possibly TRBD1 on 6 matching bases. CDR3 length: 16 amino acids. Trimming took off 7 bases at V and 1 base at J, with 14 bases between the two ends. Germline V CDR1 and CDR2: SNHLY, FYNNEI. CDR3 sequence (DNA): TGTGCCAGCATCCCACTAGGGGGTTCCTATAATTCACCCCTCCACTTT. It translates to CASIPLGGSYNSPLHF.

V gene TRBV30 combines with J gene TRBJ1-1; perhaps TRBD1 as D (5 bases). Germline V gene sequence: CDR1 GTSNPN, CDR2 SVGIG (reference sequence). The CDR3 spans 13 residues. V shed 4 bases and J shed 1 base, with 10 bases lying between them. The CDR3 spells CAWNRDGNTEAFF. The CDR3 nucleotides are TGTGCCTGGAACCGGGACGGGAACACTGAAGCTTTCTTT.

The chain carries TRBV7-2 and TRBJ2-2; D not resolved. Germline assignment: CDR1 SGHTA and CDR2 FQGNSA. The V end was cut by 3 bases, the J end by 5 bases, with 10 bases between. The CDR3 is made up of 14 amino acids. Here the CDR3 reads CASSFMRRTGELFF. For the CDR3, the DNA is TGTGCCAGCAGCTTTATGAGGAGAACCGGGGAGCTGTTTTTT.

This clonotype was counted at least ten times. The rearrangement uses TRBV2 and TRBJ2-5, with TRBD1 matching 10 bases. The germline CDR1 and CDR2 sequences are SNHLY and FYNNEI. J gave up 5 bases and V 5 bases, and 8 bases lay outside the gene matches. The CDR3 runs 15 residues. The CDR3 loop is CASSLTGGTGETQYF. The CDR3, as DNA: TGTGCCAGCAGTCTGACAGGGGGCACCGGGGAGACCCAGTACTTC.

The rearrangement uses TRBV29-1 and TRBJ2-1; D ambiguous. Germline V lookup: CDR1 SQVTM, CDR2 ANQGSEA. V lost 6 bases, J lost 5 bases, and 14 bases lay in between. The length of the CDR3 is 13 residues. DNA of the CDR3: TGCAGCGTCATGGAGCCCTACGACAATGAGCAGTTCTTC. Its translation is CSVMEPYDNEQFF.

There are many counts of this clonotype. J is TRBJ2-7 and V is TRBV28; TRBD2 matches at 7 bases. The CDR3 consists of 16 residues. Per germline, CDR1 MDHEN and CDR2 SYDVKM. V lost 6 bases to trimming and J lost 0 bases; unmatched junction nucleotides: 11. The CDR3, as DNA: TGTGCCAGCAGCTCTCCGCGACTAGCAAACTCCTACGAGCAGTACTTC. It specifies CASSSPRLANSYEQYF.

This clonotype was recorded many times. A read error is possible here, since a much larger clone lies one base away. The rearrangement links TRBV7-2 to TRBJ1-5; TRBD1 aligns across 7 bases. Per the germline V gene, CDR1 is SGHTA and CDR2 is FQGNSA. This CDR3 has 13 residues. J gave up 4 bases and V 5 bases, and 2 bases lay outside the gene matches. This chain's CDR3 is CASSAQGNQPQHF. As DNA, the CDR3 is TGTGCCAGCAGCGCACAGGGGAATCAGCCCCAGCATTTT.

V gene TRBV19 combines with J gene TRBJ2-1; TRBD1 agrees at 9 bases. CDR1 LNHDA and CDR2 SQIVND come from the germline V gene (reference sequence). The CDR3 covers 18 residues. V shed 5 bases and J 4 bases; nucleotides not matched to a gene: 15. CDR3: CASSFGVYGTGRYNEQFF. CDR3 nucleotide sequence: TGTGCCAGTAGTTTTGGTGTGTACGGGACAGGGCGGTACAATGAGCAGTTCTTC.

V gene TRBV10-3 combines with J gene TRBJ2-1; D remains ambiguous. CDR1 and CDR2 from the germline V gene are ENHRY and SYGVKD. The CDR3 totals 17 residues. V was trimmed by 3 bases and J by 5 bases, leaving 20 bases between them. The CDR3 DNA is TGTGCCATCAGTGATATGGACCGTCTTAGACTTCACAATGAGCAGTTCTTC. Translation gives CAISDMDRLRLHNEQFF.

This chain links TRBV10-1 with TRBJ2-7, with 9 bases that match TRBD2. The CDR3 loop spans 15 amino acids. Germline V gives CDR1 WNHNN, CDR2 SYGVQD (reference sequence). V shed 0 bases and J 2 bases; nucleotides not matched to a gene: 2. The CDR3 sequence: CASSESSSGTYEQYF. In DNA, the CDR3 is TGCGCCAGCAGTGAGTCGTCTAGCGGGACCTACGAGCAGTACTTC.

This clonotype was found a few times. The chain is built from TRBV5-1 and TRBJ2-1; 7 bases map to TRBD2. CDR3 length equals 15 residues. V lost 4 bases, J lost 4 bases, and 8 bases stayed unmatched. Germline values: CDR1 SGHRS, CDR2 YFSETQ. The CDR3 region has the DNA TGCGCCAGCAGCGATGGACTAGAGGGATACAATGAGCAGTTCTTC. Protein: CASSDGLEGYNEQFF.